The T cell receptor (beta chain) under discussion was sequenced for a study of breast tumors, draining lymph nodes, adjacent tissues. Study-wide points: The lymph node origin of tumor T cells was framed as consistent with a hypothesis, not demonstrated.

The table lists this clonotype with many counts. Its antigen is not known. Breast cancer patients provided tissue from their axillary draining lymph nodes. MiXCR, applied by TCRdb to the multiplex PCR reads, yields one record per CDR3 protein. The table has about 130,000 distinct CDR3 sequences, around 21% seen once. CDR1 and CDR2 from the germline V gene are MNHEY and SVGAGI. After removal of 5 bases from V and 2 bases from J, the junction contained 6 bases not matched to a gene. The CDR3 is 16 amino acids. The chain carries TRBV6-5 and TRBJ2-1; 10 bases map to TRBD1. The sample consisted of axillary lymph node tissue. This receptor was obtained from a female donor with breast cancer. Some clones in this sample may be carry-over from other donors' samples. The CDR3 region has the DNA TGTGCCAGCAGTCTTACCGGGACAGGGGCCTACAATGAGCAGTTCTTC. Translated: CASSLTGTGAYNEQFF.